This T cell receptor beta chain was found in a study of blood T cell repertoires in COVID-19. Seattle cases were enrolled at active infection and followed longitudinally. This CDR3 is built from 14 residues. J lost 3 bases, V lost 6 bases, and 4 bases had no gene match. Germline assignment: CDR1 KGHSH and CDR2 LQKENI. Profiling relied on immunoSEQ multiplex PCR, and the TCRdb table lists in-frame clones only, not all of them. The profile shows about 73,000 clones, roughly three quarters of them singletons. The clonotype originates from a man in his 70s with COVID-19, enrolled during active disease. The V and J genes are TRBV18 and TRBJ2-7; 11 positions match TRBD1. Sequencing was done on a sample of peripheral blood. The CDR3 reads CASSWTGGDYEQYF. DNA for the CDR3: TGTGCCAGCTCTTGGACAGGGGGCGACTACGAGCAGTACTTC.